The 32 T cell receptor beta chains below were found in one sample sequenced in a study of response to subunit inactivated influenza vaccine. TCRdb ran MiXCR on the RT-PCR reads and lists one entry per CDR3 protein. The table shows about 800,000 distinct CDR3 sequences, with about 20% occurring only once. The source material was PBMCs from blood, sampled roughly 5 days after vaccination. The receptors come from a man aged 50 to 59 who received an inactivated influenza vaccine.

This clonotype was seen a few times. The chain couples TRBV20-1 to TRBJ1-5; 7 bases agree with TRBD1. Germline-derived CDR1 and CDR2 are DFQATT and SNEGSKA (reference sequence). CDR3 size: 11 residues. The J segment lost 5 bases and the V segment lost 6 bases, leaving 1 base of the junction unmatched. DNA of the CDR3: TGCAGTGCCGGACAGGATCAGCCCCAGCATTTT. Amino acid sequence: CSAGQDQPQHF.

The rearrangement links TRBV20-1 to TRBJ2-7; unclear D gene. Germline-derived CDR1 and CDR2 are DFQATT and SNEGSKA (reference sequence). The CDR3 has 14 residues. V was shortened by 0 bases and J by 4 bases, with 13 bases between the two germline ends. The CDR3 nucleotides read TGCAGTGCTAGAGATATCCGACACGCTTACGAGCAGTACTTC. The encoded protein is CSARDIRHAYEQYF.

This clonotype was detected once. This rearrangement joins TRBV20-1 to TRBJ2-7, with 9 nucleotides matching TRBD2. This CDR3 comprises 15 residues. Per the germline V gene, CDR1 is DFQATT and CDR2 is SNEGSKA (reference sequence). The V segment lost 3 bases and the J segment 3 bases; nucleotides outside the gene matches: 9. The chain's CDR3 is CSASSLAGPIYEQYF. The DNA of the CDR3 is TGCAGTGCTAGTAGTCTAGCGGGGCCTATCTACGAGCAGTACTTC.

V gene TRBV29-1 combines with J gene TRBJ2-2, with 7 bases that match TRBD1. This CDR3 is built from 15 residues. CDR1 is SQVTM, CDR2 ANQGSEA, per germline. Unmatched junction bases numbered 9, after V lost 4 bases and J lost 4 bases. The CDR3 DNA is TGCAGCGTTGGGGGACAGAGCTCGACCACCGGGGAGCTGTTTTTT. It encodes CSVGGQSSTTGELFF.

This clonotype was counted only a few times. The chain has TRBV7-2 and TRBJ1-4; weak D call: TRBD1 (5 bases). This CDR3 has 13 amino acids. With 5 bases removed from V and 5 bases from J, the gap between germline ends came to 9 bases. CDR1 and CDR2 from the germline V gene are SGHTA and FQGNSA. As DNA, the CDR3 is TGTGCCAGCAGCGCGGGACGAAATGAAAAACTGTTTTTT. Residues: CASSAGRNEKLFF.

This clonotype was observed a handful of times. The chain has TRBV20-1 and TRBJ1-1; D remains unclear. The V and J ends lost 0 bases and 2 bases respectively, with 13 bases between them. Looked up from germline, CDR1 is DFQATT and CDR2 is SNEGSKA (reference sequence). This CDR3 has 15 amino acids. CDR3 DNA sequence: TGCAGTGCTAGAGATCCGGCAGGCTTTAACACTGAAGCTTTCTTT. Translating gives CSARDPAGFNTEAFF.

A few counts support this clonotype. J is TRBJ2-5 and V is TRBV7-6; no reliable D call. V was pared by 2 bases and J by 4 bases, with 14 bases between. CDR1 SGHVS and CDR2 FNYEAQ come from the germline V gene. The CDR3 runs 15 residues. In nucleotides, the CDR3 is TGTGCCAGCAGCTTAACGGGCCTATCGAGAGAGACCCAGTACTTC. Amino acids: CASSLTGLSRETQYF.

The chain is built from TRBV12-3 or TRBV12-4 and TRBJ1-5; no clear D. This CDR3 is 14 amino acids long. Trimming left V 6 bases short and J 6 bases short, with 15 bases between. As DNA, the CDR3 is TGTGCCAGCAGCCTCGGGCGGGTAAGTCAGCCCCAGCATTTT. Amino acids: CASSLGRVSQPQHF.

The chain employs TRBV28 and TRBJ1-1; 9 nucleotides agree with TRBD1. CDR3 length equals 13 residues. Germline lookup yields CDR1 MDHEN and CDR2 SYDVKM. J gave up 4 bases and V 6 bases, and 3 bases lay outside the gene matches. CDR3: CASRGTGLTEAFF. Here the CDR3 DNA reads TGTGCCAGCAGAGGGACAGGGCTCACTGAAGCTTTCTTT.

This clonotype was seen only a few times. The rearrangement links TRBV20-1 to TRBJ2-7; unclear D gene. Per germline, CDR1 DFQATT and CDR2 SNEGSKA (reference sequence). V shed 0 bases and J shed 7 bases, with 10 bases lying between them. The CDR3 has 12 residues. This CDR3 reads CSARDLEREQYF. The CDR3 region has the DNA TGCAGTGCTAGAGATTTGGAAAGGGAGCAGTACTTC.

The chain has TRBV5-1 and TRBJ1-1; no firm D call. Germline values: CDR1 SGHRS, CDR2 YFSETQ. This CDR3 spans 14 amino acids. V was shortened by 2 bases and J by 4 bases, with 12 bases between the two germline ends. CDR3 sequence (DNA): TGCGCCAGCAGCTTCGGGAGTTACGGCACTGAAGCTTTCTTT. Translated: CASSFGSYGTEAFF.

The chain has TRBV4-3 and TRBJ2-1; 7 nucleotides match TRBD1. This CDR3 spans 16 amino acids. The trim removed 0 bases at V and 4 bases at J, leaving 6 bases unmatched. CDR1 and CDR2 from the germline V gene are LGHNA and YSLEER. For the CDR3, the DNA is TGCGCCAGCAGCCAAGAAACAAGGGGGCATTACAATGAGCAGTTCTTC. Translated, it gives CASSQETRGHYNEQFF.

This clonotype has ten or more counts. V gene TRBV6-1 combines with J gene TRBJ1-5; D not certain. The CDR3 contains 14 residues. The ends were cut back, 2 bases at V and 4 bases at J, with 9 bases in the middle. CDR1 and CDR2 from the germline V gene are MNHNS and SASEGT. CDR3 sequence: CASSEYPLNQPQHF. The CDR3, as DNA: TGTGCCAGCAGTGAATATCCCCTAAATCAGCCCCAGCATTTT.

The chain employs TRBV29-1 and TRBJ2-1, with 9 positions matching TRBD1. The CDR3 runs to 14 residues. Germline trimming cut 6 bases from V and 6 bases from J; bases unmatched to any gene: 9. Germline CDR1 SQVTM, CDR2 ANQGSEA. The CDR3 coding sequence is TGCAGCGTGCGGGGACAGGGCATCGTCAATGAGCAGTTCTTC. Protein sequence: CSVRGQGIVNEQFF.

This clonotype was seen ten or more times. The chain joins TRBV12-3 or TRBV12-4 to TRBJ2-2; D is unresolved. V shed 6 bases and J shed 8 bases, with 7 bases lying between them. The CDR3 totals 11 residues. CDR3 coding DNA: TGTGCCAGCAGCTTATCGGGGGAGCTGTTTTTT. It specifies CASSLSGELFF.

This clonotype appeared many times. CDR3: CASSPEAGDEQFF. The CDR3 region has the DNA TGTGCCAGCAGCCCAGAAGCGGGGGATGAGCAGTTCTTC. This chain connects TRBV11-2 to TRBJ2-1; 8 nucleotides match TRBD2. The CDR3 loop spans 13 amino acids. Germline assignment: CDR1 SGHAT and CDR2 FQNNGV. V lost 5 bases to trimming and J lost 8 bases; unmatched junction nucleotides: 5.

CDR3 sequence reads: CASSRDYNNEQFF. Here the CDR3 DNA reads TGTGCCAGCAGCAGGGACTATAACAATGAGCAGTTCTTC. V is TRBV6-6 and J is TRBJ2-1, with 7 bases that match TRBD2. The CDR3 covers 13 residues. Germline loops: CDR1 MNHNY, CDR2 SVGAGI (reference sequence). Losses at the gene ends were 6 bases for V and 5 bases for J; bases not matched to a gene: 4.

The V and J genes are TRBV5-1 and TRBJ2-3; D unclear. The CDR3 runs 16 residues. V lost 0 bases to trimming and J lost 2 bases, with 13 bases between them. Germline V gene lookup returns CDR1 SGHRS and CDR2 YFSETQ. The DNA of the CDR3 is TGCGCCAGCAGCTTGGCCAGCAGGTCATCCACAGATACGCAGTATTTT. As protein: CASSLASRSSTDTQYF.

The chain joins TRBV2 to TRBJ2-7; 7 bases are shared with TRBD2. The germline V gene encodes CDR1 SNHLY and CDR2 FYNNEI. V dropped 2 bases and J dropped 0; count of bases not matched to a gene: 4. The CDR3 sequence is 15 residues long. CDR3 protein: CASSEPRGGSYEQYF. DNA of the CDR3: TGTGCCAGCAGTGAACCCCGCGGGGGCTCCTACGAGCAGTACTTC.

This chain uses TRBV7-9 with TRBJ2-1, with D unresolved. V was shortened by 0 bases and J by 6 bases, with 9 bases between the two germline ends. The V gene's germline CDR1 is SEHNR and CDR2 FQNEAQ (reference sequence). The CDR3 extends over 14 amino acids. CDR3 bases: TGTGCCAGCAGCTTAGCCTCTGGGTCCAATGAGCAGTTCTTC. This codes for CASSLASGSNEQFF.

The chain uses TRBV20-1 and TRBJ2-1; TRBD2 aligns across 9 bases. The junction had 4 bases not matched to a gene; V was cut back by 0 bases and J by 4 bases. Germline CDR1 DFQATT, CDR2 SNEGSKA (reference sequence). This CDR3 contains 15 residues. The CDR3 bases are TGCAGTGCTAGAGAAGGCGGGAGGGCGTACAATGAGCAGTTCTTC. Its protein product is CSAREGGRAYNEQFF.

This clonotype has just a few counts. V gene TRBV12-3 or TRBV12-4 combines with J gene TRBJ2-1; D is unclear. The CDR3 is 14 residues long. Trimming stripped 6 bases from V and 4 bases from J, with 13 bases between. The CDR3 spells CASSESGPYNEQFF. Written as DNA, the CDR3 is TGTGCCAGCAGCGAGTCAGGCCCTTACAATGAGCAGTTCTTC.

The genes are TRBV9 and TRBJ2-3; 8 nucleotides line up with TRBD2. Germline V lookup: CDR1 SGDLS, CDR2 YYNGEE. CDR3 length: 15 residues. Trimming at V came to 4 bases and at J to 2 bases, leaving 6 bases not matched to a gene. The CDR3 sequence: CASSPQLADTDTQYF. In nucleotides, the CDR3 is TGTGCCAGCAGCCCTCAACTAGCGGACACAGATACGCAGTATTTT. Variable domain in full (rest from reference TRBV9 and TRBJ2-3): DSGVTQTPKHLITATGQRVTLRCSPRSGDLSVYWYQQSLDQGLQFLIQYYNGEERAKGNILERFSAQQFPDLHSELNLSSLELGDSALYFCASSPQLADTDTQYFGPGTRLTVL.

The chain uses TRBV10-3 and TRBJ1-5; unclear D gene. Trimming took off 0 bases at V and 8 bases at J, with 17 bases between the two ends. The CDR3 totals 16 residues. Germline CDR1 and CDR2: ENHRY and SYGVKD. CDR3: CAISESAGTIGEPQHF. CDR3 sequence (DNA): TGTGCCATCAGTGAGTCAGCAGGAACTATCGGCGAGCCCCAGCATTTT.

V and J are TRBV20-1 and TRBJ2-1, with D maybe TRBD2 (6 bases). The germline CDR1 and CDR2 sequences are DFQATT and SNEGSKA (reference sequence). This CDR3 region has 19 residues. The ends were cut back, 0 bases at V and 0 bases at J, with 21 bases in the middle. In nucleotides, the CDR3 is TGCAGTGCTAGAGAGGGACTGTTCGGGCGGGGAAGCTCCTACAATGAGCAGTTCTTC. It yields the protein CSAREGLFGRGSSYNEQFF.

This clonotype turned up a few times. The CDR3, as DNA: TGTGCCAGCAGTTCTCTAGCGGGGGGACCGAACACCGGGGAGCTGTTTTTT. This encodes CASSSLAGGPNTGELFF. The gene calls are TRBV3-1 and TRBJ2-2; TRBD2 agrees at 11 bases. Germline trimming cut 6 bases from V and 0 bases from J; bases unmatched to any gene: 6. Per the germline V gene, CDR1 is LGHDT and CDR2 is YNNKEL (reference sequence). The CDR3 is 17 residues long.

This clonotype was seen a handful of times. V is TRBV29-1 and J is TRBJ2-2, with 9 bases lining up with TRBD1. The CDR3 is made up of 14 amino acids. V dropped 6 bases and J dropped 6; count of bases not matched to a gene: 8. Germline V CDR1 and CDR2: SQVTM, ANQGSEA. CDR3 bases: TGCAGCGTAGAGGGACAGGGAAGTCCCGGGGAGCTGTTTTTT. It codes for CSVEGQGSPGELFF.

This clonotype has a handful of counts. This chain links TRBV5-1 with TRBJ1-1, with a weak D call TRBD1 (6 bases). This CDR3 region has 13 residues. Per germline, CDR1 SGHRS and CDR2 YFSETQ. With 4 bases removed from V and 7 bases from J, the gap between germline ends came to 14 bases. CDR3 protein: CASSLKDSFEAFF. In DNA form, the CDR3 reads TGCGCCAGCAGCCTTAAGGACAGTTTTGAAGCTTTCTTT.

There are a few counts of this clonotype. The V call is TRBV6-1, the J call TRBJ2-2; D unresolved. V lost 3 bases to trimming and J lost 6 bases, with 11 bases between them. Per the germline V gene, CDR1 is MNHNS and CDR2 is SASEGT. The CDR3 runs to 14 residues. CDR3 sequence reads: CASSEILVPGELFF. CDR3 coding DNA: TGTGCCAGCAGTGAGATCTTGGTCCCCGGGGAGCTGTTTTTT.

The gene calls are TRBV20-1 and TRBJ2-7; 16 nucleotides agree with TRBD2. V lost 3 bases to trimming and J lost 0 bases; unmatched junction nucleotides: 2. The CDR3 length is 16 residues. The germline V gene encodes CDR1 DFQATT and CDR2 SNEGSKA (reference sequence). CDR3: CSASGTSGRASYEQYF. The CDR3 coding sequence is TGCAGTGCTAGCGGGACTAGCGGGAGGGCCTCCTACGAGCAGTACTTC.

This clonotype was counted at least ten times. This chain uses TRBV29-1 with TRBJ2-7, with D perhaps assigned TRBD1 or TRBD2 (5 bases each). Trimming stripped 6 bases from V and 5 bases from J, with 11 bases between. Germline assignment: CDR1 SQVTM and CDR2 ANQGSEA. The length of the CDR3 is 11 residues. Written as DNA, the CDR3 is TGCAGCGTGAGGGGCCCTCACGAGCAGTACTTC. Translated, it gives CSVRGPHEQYF.

This clonotype was counted between two and nine times. The rearrangement uses TRBV29-1 and TRBJ2-1, with a weak D call TRBD2 (6 bases). Looked up from germline, CDR1 is SQVTM and CDR2 is ANQGSEA. Trimming took off 3 bases at V and 0 bases at J, with 18 bases between the two ends. The CDR3 spans 17 residues. CDR3 nucleotide sequence: TGCAGCGTTGAGGCCGGGACTTCCTGGAGCTCCTACAATGAGCAGTTCTTC. Amino acids: CSVEAGTSWSSYNEQFF.